This entry lists 4 T cell receptor beta chains sequenced from one sample in a study of T cell responses to AZD1222 COVID-19 vaccine. Sequenced by immunoSEQ multiplex PCR; TCRdb stores in-frame clones only, minus some. The repertoire includes some 130,000 clones, about 93% of them detected once, and around 7.1% sits in the top ten. The sample consisted of peripheral blood, taken 28 days after the second AZD1222 dose. These receptors all come from an adult who received the AZD1222 COVID-19 vaccine.

The chain uses TRBV6-2 or TRBV6-3 and TRBJ1-3; no clear D. The germline CDR1 and CDR2 sequences are MNHEY and SVGEGT. CDR3 size: 14 residues. Deletions cut 5 bases from V and 3 bases from J, with 11 bases between. The CDR3 DNA sequence: TGTGCCAGCAGTAACAAGGCCTTTGGAAACACCATATATTTT. Residues: CASSNKAFGNTIYF.

The chain carries TRBV12-5 and TRBJ1-1; 9 bases are a match to TRBD1. Germline V gene lookup returns CDR1 LGHNT and CDR2 FRNRAP. The CDR3 runs 16 residues. After removal of 6 bases from V and 4 bases from J, the junction contained 12 bases not matched to a gene. The CDR3 loop is CASGPRDRVVVTEAFF. The CDR3 coding sequence is TGTGCTAGTGGGCCTCGGGACAGGGTCGTGGTCACTGAAGCTTTCTTT. The full variable domain, with the rest looked up from reference TRBV12-5 and TRBJ1-1, is DARVTQTPRHKVTEMGQEVTMRCQPILGHNTVFWYRQTMMQGLELLAYFRNRAPLDDSGMPKDRFSAEMPDATLATLKIQPSEPRDSAVYFCASGPRDRVVVTEAFFGQGTRLTVV.

CDR3 residues: CASSSLTGGLFF. CDR3 DNA sequence: TGTGCCAGCAGTTCCCTGACAGGGGGACTGTTCTTC. The chain links TRBV28 to TRBJ2-1; the match to TRBD1 covers 9 bases. CDR3 size: 12 residues. CDR1 MDHEN and CDR2 SYDVKM come from the germline V gene. The ends lost 4 bases at V and 15 bases at J; junction bases unmatched: 7.

This rearrangement joins TRBV5-4 to TRBJ1-2; D not certain. V lost 3 bases to trimming and J lost 4 bases, with 10 bases between them. The CDR3 covers 13 residues. The germline CDR1 and CDR2 sequences are SGHNT and YYREEE (reference sequence). The CDR3 DNA follows: TGTGCCAGCAGCTCGTCGGGAAGCTATGGCTACACCTTC. Its protein is CASSSSGSYGYTF.